These 29 T cell receptor beta chains came from one sample sequenced in a study of blood T cell repertoires in COVID-19. Produced via immunoSEQ multiplex PCR; TCRdb's table is partial and in-frame only. The repertoire consists of under 300,000 clones, with around 83% occurring once and the leading ten covering 3.4%. The specimen was peripheral blood. The origin of the receptors is a woman younger than 30 with acute or convalescent COVID-19.

This chain connects TRBV10-3 to TRBJ1-2; D is ambiguous. Germline values: CDR1 ENHRY, CDR2 SYGVKD. Trimming pared 0 bases from V and 4 bases from J, leaving 9 bases between. The CDR3 runs 14 residues. CDR3 in DNA: TGTGCCATCAGTGAGTCGGGCAGGATCTATGGCTACACCTTC. It encodes CAISESGRIYGYTF.

The chain employs TRBV28 and TRBJ2-4; D is ambiguous. Trimming removed 1 base at V and 0 bases at J, with 4 bases between. The CDR3 spans 14 residues. CDR1 and CDR2 from the germline V gene are MDHEN and SYDVKM. The CDR3 loop is CASSLLLAKNIQYF. The CDR3, as DNA: TGTGCCAGCAGTTTATTATTAGCCAAAAACATTCAGTACTTC.

The rearrangement joins TRBV10-3 to TRBJ1-4, with D unclear. CDR1 and CDR2 (germline): ENHRY, SYGVKD. The CDR3 has 12 residues. Between the trimmed V and J ends, which lost 0 bases and 11 bases, there was a span of 7 bases. CDR3 sequence: CAISESRSKLFF. CDR3 DNA sequence: TGTGCCATCAGTGAGTCACGGTCCAAACTGTTTTTT.

This rearrangement joins TRBV4-1 to TRBJ2-7; possible D gene TRBD2, 5 bases. Germline CDR1 is MGHRA and CDR2 is YSYEKL. Trimming left V 8 bases short and J 3 bases short, with 17 bases between. This CDR3 has 14 amino acids. The CDR3, as DNA: TGCGCCAGCCGATTCGGTGAGGGCAACTACGAGCAGTACTTC. As protein: CASRFGEGNYEQYF.

This clone was seen a handful of times. The chain combines TRBV4-1 with TRBJ2-7; 7 bases map to TRBD1. In germline, CDR1 is MGHRA, CDR2 YSYEKL. Germline trimming cut 8 bases from V and 3 bases from J; bases unmatched to any gene: 10. The CDR3 length is 14 residues. The CDR3 here is CASHFTGVFYEQYF. In DNA, the CDR3 is TGCGCCAGCCACTTTACAGGGGTTTTCTACGAGCAGTACTTC.

This rearrangement joins TRBV6-6 to TRBJ1-2; 7 nucleotides match TRBD1. Germline loops: CDR1 MNHNY, CDR2 SVGAGI (reference sequence). V dropped 4 bases and J dropped 5; count of bases not matched to a gene: 4. This CDR3 is built from 13 residues. CDR3 DNA sequence: TGTGCCAGCAGTTTGGACAGGTTATATGGCTACACCTTC. Translated: CASSLDRLYGYTF.

The chain links TRBV7-8 to TRBJ2-1, with D possibly being TRBD2 (6 bases). V lost 4 bases and J 5 bases, leaving 24 bases between the germline ends. Germline CDR1 reads SGHVS; CDR2 reads FQNEAQ. This CDR3 spans 18 amino acids. The CDR3 bases are TGTGCCAGCAGCTACCTAGGGAGGTCCCGAATACAGGACAATGAGCAGTTCTTC. This sequence encodes CASSYLGRSRIQDNEQFF.

CDR3 coding DNA: TGTGCCAGCTCACTAGGACAGCCTAGACCCTATGGCTACACCTTC. This translates into CASSLGQPRPYGYTF. The chain carries TRBV18 and TRBJ1-2; a weak D match, TRBD1 (6 bases). The V end lost 4 bases, the J end lost 4 bases, and 16 bases lay between the germline ends. Per germline, CDR1 KGHSH and CDR2 LQKENI. The CDR3 contains 15 residues.

The gene calls are TRBV11-2 and TRBJ2-5, with 9 bases that match TRBD1. This CDR3 comprises 15 residues. Trimming removed 2 bases from V and 4 bases from J; junction bases left unmatched: 5. The germline gives CDR1 SGHAT, CDR2 FQNNGV. The CDR3: CASSLNRGHLETQYF. The CDR3 DNA sequence: TGTGCCAGCAGCTTAAACAGGGGGCATTTAGAGACCCAGTACTTC.

J is TRBJ2-1 and V is TRBV4-3, with 12 nucleotides matching TRBD2. J was trimmed by 8 bases and V by 4 bases; bases with no gene match: 3. Germline lookup yields CDR1 LGHNA and CDR2 YSLEER. The CDR3 contains 14 residues. CDR3 nucleotides: TGCGCCAGCAGCCCCGGGACTAGCGGGTATGAGCAGTTCTTC. This translates into CASSPGTSGYEQFF.

The rearrangement joins TRBV5-6 to TRBJ2-7; TRBD1 is a possible D gene (5 bases). V lost 0 bases, J lost 2 bases, and 9 bases lay in between. This CDR3 has 14 amino acids. Germline CDR1 is SGHDT and CDR2 is YYEEEE. The CDR3 reads CASSLVAGTYEQYF. In DNA, the CDR3 is TGTGCCAGCAGCTTGGTTGCAGGGACCTACGAGCAGTACTTC.

A few counts support this clone. V usage is TRBV7-2 and J usage is TRBJ1-2; the D is unclear. The CDR3 loop spans 14 amino acids. The V end lost 5 bases, the J end lost 5 bases, and 15 bases lay between the germline ends. Per germline, CDR1 SGHTA and CDR2 FQGNSA. CDR3 in DNA: TGTGCCAGCAGCGATAGCGGGCAAGGGTATGGCTACACCTTC. Residues: CASSDSGQGYGYTF.

J is TRBJ2-3 and V is TRBV9, with TRBD1 identical over 7 bases. With 3 bases clipped from V and 0 bases from J, the junction kept 7 bases outside the gene matches. Per germline, CDR1 SGDLS and CDR2 YYNGEE. The CDR3 is made up of 16 amino acids. CDR3 bases: TGTGCCAGCAGCGCCAACAGGGGAACTAGCACAGATACGCAGTATTTT. It specifies CASSANRGTSTDTQYF.

This clone was counted a few times. V gene TRBV6-5 combines with J gene TRBJ1-5, with 9 bases lining up with TRBD1. With 8 bases clipped from V and 6 bases from J, the junction kept 8 bases outside the gene matches. The CDR3 is made up of 14 amino acids. The V gene's germline CDR1 is MNHEY and CDR2 SVGAGI. CDR3 DNA sequence: TGTGCCAGCCAGGGACAGGGCCAGGGTCAGCCCCAGCATTTT. Protein sequence: CASQGQGQGQPQHF.

The rearrangement joins TRBV7-2 to TRBJ2-5; 8 positions agree with TRBD2. Unmatched junction bases numbered 22, after V lost 6 bases and J lost 4 bases. CDR3 length equals 19 residues. Germline V lookup: CDR1 SGHTA, CDR2 FQGNSA. Here the CDR3 reads CASSYDFGVAGGGRETQYF. CDR3 nucleotides: TGTGCCAGCAGTTATGACTTCGGTGTTGCGGGAGGCGGAAGAGAGACCCAGTACTTC.

The genes are TRBV6-2 or TRBV6-3 and TRBJ2-1, with 7 bases that match TRBD2. V shed 2 bases and J 6 bases; nucleotides not matched to a gene: 10. The germline V gene encodes CDR1 MNHEY and CDR2 SVGEGT. The CDR3 has 16 amino acids. The chain's CDR3 is CASSYKAGTTTNEQFF. CDR3 coding DNA: TGTGCCAGCAGTTACAAAGCGGGAACAACCACCAATGAGCAGTTCTTC.

The chain has TRBV28 and TRBJ2-7; 8 bases match TRBD2. V lost 5 bases, J lost 4 bases, and 4 bases stayed unmatched. Germline assignment: CDR1 MDHEN and CDR2 SYDVKM. The CDR3 sequence is 13 residues long. The CDR3 here is CASSILAEYEQYF. The CDR3 bases are TGTGCCAGCAGTATACTAGCGGAGTACGAGCAGTACTTC.

CDR3 nucleotide sequence: TGCAGCGGCCACGGACTAGCGGGAGGGCTAAGGGCAACCTACGAGCAGTACTTC. Amino acid sequence: CSGHGLAGGLRATYEQYF. V gene TRBV29-1 combines with J gene TRBJ2-7; 15 bases are a match to TRBD2. In germline, CDR1 is SQVTM, CDR2 ANQGSEA. The CDR3 contains 18 residues. The V gene end was trimmed by 7 bases and the J gene end by 2 bases; junction bases not matched to a gene: 15.

V and J are TRBV21-1 and TRBJ1-4; no DNA check was done on the table's D call, TRBD1. TRBV21-1 is a pseudogene. This CDR3 has 16 residues. The CDR3 loop is CASSKARRTGTEKLFF. CDR3 bases: TGTGCCAGCAGCAAAGCTCGGAGGACAGGGACTGAAAAACTGTTTTTT.

In the case of this clone: Other DNA sequences within the sample encode an identical CDR3. DNA of the CDR3: TGCGCCAGCAGCTTGGGACAGGGTGGTGAAAAACTGTTTTTT. This codes for CASSLGQGGEKLFF. The chain couples TRBV5-1 to TRBJ1-4; 7 positions match TRBD1. Unmatched junction bases numbered 3, after V lost 0 bases and J lost 7 bases. CDR1 SGHRS and CDR2 YFSETQ come from the germline V gene. There are 14 residues in the CDR3.

The chain has TRBV6-5 and TRBJ2-3; 8 positions match TRBD1. The CDR3 is 15 amino acids. Per germline, CDR1 MNHEY and CDR2 SVGAGI. The ends lost 7 bases at V and 0 bases at J; junction bases unmatched: 6. CDR3 residues: CASTDRGTSTDTQYF. The CDR3 nucleotides read TGTGCCAGCACCGACAGGGGAACGAGCACAGATACGCAGTATTTT.

The chain couples TRBV3-1 (or the pseudogene TRBV3-2) to TRBJ2-5; the D gene is possibly TRBD2 (6 bases). The CDR3 is 14 amino acids. Trimming left V 6 bases short and J 1 base short, with 12 bases between. The germline V gene has CDR1 LGHDT and CDR2 YNNKEL (reference sequence). Here the CDR3 DNA reads TGTGCCAGCAGTCTAAGCGGGTTCCAAGAGACCCAGTACTTC. Protein: CASSLSGFQETQYF.

This clone was counted a single time. The CDR3: CASSYLGGDYGYTF. DNA of the CDR3: TGTGCCAGCAGTTACCTCGGGGGTGACTATGGCTACACCTTC. The chain recombines TRBV6-5 with TRBJ1-2; tentative D call: TRBD1 (5 bases). V was clipped by 2 bases and J by 3 bases, with 10 bases between them. CDR3 length: 14 amino acids. CDR1 and CDR2 from the germline V gene are MNHEY and SVGAGI.

The chain carries TRBV28 and TRBJ2-7; D is uncertain. CDR1 is MDHEN and CDR2 is SYDVKM in the germline V gene. The CDR3 length is 15 residues. Trimming removed 2 bases from V and 2 bases from J, with 13 bases in between. The CDR3 spells CASSLGQISAYEQYF. For the CDR3, the DNA is TGTGCCAGCAGTTTAGGTCAGATTTCCGCCTACGAGCAGTACTTC.

The rearrangement links TRBV7-9 to TRBJ1-1; possible D gene TRBD1, 6 bases. In germline, CDR1 is SEHNR, CDR2 FQNEAQ (reference sequence). The CDR3 has 14 residues. With 7 bases removed from V and 1 base from J, the gap between germline ends came to 13 bases. CDR3 amino acids: CASMEWGPNTEAFF. Here the CDR3 DNA reads TGTGCCAGCATGGAATGGGGGCCGAACACTGAAGCTTTCTTT.

The rearrangement uses TRBV3-1 (or the pseudogene TRBV3-2) and TRBJ2-5; TRBD2 matches at 7 bases. This CDR3 comprises 14 residues. Trimming cost V 8 bases and J 4 bases; bases outside gene matches: 10. CDR1 is LGHDT and CDR2 is YNNKEL in the germline V gene (reference sequence). The CDR3 DNA is TGTGCCAGCTTGAGGGAGGGCCGGGGAGAGACCCAGTACTTC. Translation gives CASLREGRGETQYF.

V is TRBV27 and J is TRBJ2-7; 9 bases line up with TRBD1. From germline, CDR1 is MNHEY and CDR2 SMNVEV (reference sequence). J was trimmed by 3 bases and V by 3 bases; bases with no gene match: 6. The CDR3 runs 15 residues. CDR3 sequence: CASSFGQGPHYEQYF. In DNA form, the CDR3 reads TGTGCCAGCAGTTTCGGACAGGGGCCCCACTACGAGCAGTACTTC.

This clone is a singleton in its sample. V is TRBV11-3 and J is TRBJ2-1; no clear D gene. The CDR3 extends over 16 amino acids. Germline CDR1 is SGHNT and CDR2 is YENEEA. The ends were cut back, 0 bases at V and 5 bases at J, with 14 bases in the middle. The chain's CDR3 is CASSLDDGVENNEQFF. The CDR3 DNA reads TGTGCCAGCAGCTTAGATGACGGAGTAGAGAACAATGAGCAGTTCTTC.

The genes are TRBV12-3 or TRBV12-4 and TRBJ1-5, with TRBD1 as a possible D gene (5 bases). The CDR3 sequence is 12 residues long. The ends were cut back, 7 bases at V and 8 bases at J, with 12 bases in the middle. CDR3 DNA: TGTGCCAGCAATCGGGCGGGGGAGCCCCAGCATTTT. It encodes CASNRAGEPQHF.